Below are 21 T cell receptor beta chains sequenced from a single sample in a study of T cells expressing NK-cell markers. Reprocessing the 5' RACE reads, TCRdb reports a single entry for every CDR3 protein and omits DNA. The sample data list 130,000 to 150,000 distinct CDR3 sequences. Source material: blood T cells: a sorted CD56 or NKG2C T cell subset, CD4+ or CD8+ T cells, or bulk PBMC T cells (not recorded which). These receptors were obtained from a man aged 18 to 29 in good health.

This chain joins TRBV7-2 and TRBJ2-1. The CDR3 extends over 13 amino acids. Germline loops: CDR1 SGHTA, CDR2 FQGNSA. The CDR3: CASSLVIYNEQFF.

J is TRBJ1-1 and V is TRBV20-1; TCRdb calls TRBD1, which cannot be checked without DNA. The CDR3 has 15 residues. In germline, CDR1 is DFQATT, CDR2 SNEGSKA (reference sequence). CDR3 protein: CSARPRDSLNTEAFF.

The chain carries TRBV12-3 or TRBV12-4 and TRBJ2-5; lacking DNA, the TRBD2 call made by TCRdb goes unchecked. This CDR3 spans 16 amino acids. CDR3 amino acids: CASSFSGGRPQETQYF.

V gene TRBV7-9 combines with J gene TRBJ2-5. The germline V gene has CDR1 SEHNR and CDR2 FQNEAQ (reference sequence). This CDR3 comprises 13 residues. The CDR3 protein is CASSLGQVETQYF.

This sequence joins TRBV13 and TRBJ1-1. The CDR3 is 14 amino acids. Per germline, CDR1 PRHDT and CDR2 FYEKMQ (reference sequence). CDR3 sequence: CASSLAKGLTEAFF.

The genes are TRBV5-6 and TRBJ2-7. Germline lookup yields CDR1 SGHDT and CDR2 YYEEEE. The CDR3 consists of 13 residues. The CDR3 here is CASSLDGSYEQYF.

The CDR3 protein is CAWTRVNTGELFF. This sequence joins TRBV30 and TRBJ2-2; with no DNA, the TCRdb D assignment of TRBD1 cannot be verified. Looked up from germline, CDR1 is GTSNPN and CDR2 is SVGIG (reference sequence). This CDR3 is 13 amino acids long.

The rearrangement links TRBV3-1 to TRBJ2-7; TCRdb names TRBD1, which stays unverified in the absence of DNA. This CDR3 spans 15 amino acids. Germline CDR1 LGHDT, CDR2 YNNKEL (reference sequence). CDR3 protein: CASSQPGTGHDEQYF.

The chain couples TRBV4-1 to TRBJ1-2. This CDR3 is built from 15 residues. CDR1 and CDR2 from the germline V gene are MGHRA and YSYEKL. Here the CDR3 reads CASSQAEGINYGYTF.

This chain connects TRBV4-3 to TRBJ2-1; the TCRdb D gene call, TRBD2, has no DNA to confirm it. Germline CDR1 LGHNA, CDR2 YSLEER. The CDR3 is 17 residues long. The CDR3 is CASSQDQSGRASREQFF.

This chain links TRBV11-1 with TRBJ1-5. Germline CDR1 SGHAT, CDR2 FQDESV (reference sequence). The CDR3 has 19 residues. This CDR3 is CASSFSQFGGDIRNQPQHF.

The chain has TRBV2 and TRBJ2-2. Germline V gives CDR1 SNHLY, CDR2 FYNNEI. This CDR3 spans 12 amino acids. CDR3 in amino acids: CASTQITGELFF. Looking up the rest from reference TRBV2 and TRBJ2-2 gives the full variable domain: EPEVTQTPSHQVTQMGQEVILRCVPISNHLYFYWYRQILGQKVEFLVSFYNNEISEKSEIFDDQFSVERPDGSNFTLKIRSTKLEDSAMYFCASTQITGELFFGEGSRLTVL.

The chain joins TRBV24-1 to TRBJ2-7; TCRdb's D call, TRBD1, is unchecked because there is no DNA. Germline V CDR1 and CDR2: KGHDR, SFDVKD. This CDR3 contains 13 residues. The CDR3 sequence: CATSTDRAHEQYF.

This rearrangement joins TRBV21-1 to TRBJ2-6; TCRdb outputs TRBD1, but without DNA this stays unchecked. TRBV21-1 is labeled a pseudogene. This CDR3 region has 16 residues. CDR3 sequence: CASSVSEGSGANVLTF.

J is TRBJ2-3 and V is TRBV15; TCRdb's D gene call, TRBD2, goes unchecked for lack of DNA. The CDR3 is made up of 15 amino acids. Germline V CDR1 and CDR2: LNHNV, YYDKDF (reference sequence). CDR3 residues: CATSESGRDADTQYF.

The chain couples TRBV12-3 or TRBV12-4 to TRBJ2-5; TCRdb reports TRBD2, a call that lacks DNA to check it against. The CDR3 runs to 19 residues. The CDR3: CASTPYGSGGPAGSVAQYF.

The J gene is TRBJ1-2, the V gene TRBV20-1; TCRdb proposes TRBD1, but this gene call is untestable without DNA. The CDR3 has 17 amino acids. The germline V gene has CDR1 DFQATT and CDR2 SNEGSKA (reference sequence). This CDR3 is CSAPTGGYHQPNYGYTF.

The J gene is TRBJ2-3, the V gene TRBV29-1; lacking DNA, the TRBD2 call made by TCRdb goes unchecked. CDR3 size: 16 residues. Germline V gene lookup returns CDR1 SQVTM and CDR2 ANQGSEA. CDR3 amino acids: CSVEISREGLPDTQYF.

The rearrangement joins TRBV5-7 to TRBJ1-5; TCRdb returns TRBD1, unconfirmable since there is no DNA. TRBV5-7 belongs to the ORF category, with a function that is uncertain. This CDR3 comprises 15 residues. This CDR3 is CASSHLTGCNQPQHF.

The chain is built from TRBV7-2 and TRBJ2-7; TCRdb returns TRBD1, unconfirmable since there is no DNA. Looked up from germline, CDR1 is SGHTA and CDR2 is FQGNSA. CDR3 size: 15 residues. CDR3 sequence reads: CASSSGLGQGYEQYF.

This chain uses TRBV15 with TRBJ1-4. There are 16 residues in the CDR3. Germline V CDR1 and CDR2: LNHNV, YYDKDF (reference sequence). CDR3 residues: CATSRDQEGPGEKLFF.